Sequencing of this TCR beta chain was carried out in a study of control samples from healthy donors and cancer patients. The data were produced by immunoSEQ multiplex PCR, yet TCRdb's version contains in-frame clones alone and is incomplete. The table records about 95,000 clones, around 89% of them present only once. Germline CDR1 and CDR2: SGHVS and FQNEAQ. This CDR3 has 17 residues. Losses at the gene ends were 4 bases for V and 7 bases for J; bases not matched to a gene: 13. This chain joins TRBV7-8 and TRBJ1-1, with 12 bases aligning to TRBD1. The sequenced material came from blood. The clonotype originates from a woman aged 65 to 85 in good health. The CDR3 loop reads CASSSPVGQGASGEAFF. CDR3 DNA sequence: TGTGCCAGCAGCTCCCCGGTGGGACAGGGGGCGTCGGGTGAAGCTTTCTTT.